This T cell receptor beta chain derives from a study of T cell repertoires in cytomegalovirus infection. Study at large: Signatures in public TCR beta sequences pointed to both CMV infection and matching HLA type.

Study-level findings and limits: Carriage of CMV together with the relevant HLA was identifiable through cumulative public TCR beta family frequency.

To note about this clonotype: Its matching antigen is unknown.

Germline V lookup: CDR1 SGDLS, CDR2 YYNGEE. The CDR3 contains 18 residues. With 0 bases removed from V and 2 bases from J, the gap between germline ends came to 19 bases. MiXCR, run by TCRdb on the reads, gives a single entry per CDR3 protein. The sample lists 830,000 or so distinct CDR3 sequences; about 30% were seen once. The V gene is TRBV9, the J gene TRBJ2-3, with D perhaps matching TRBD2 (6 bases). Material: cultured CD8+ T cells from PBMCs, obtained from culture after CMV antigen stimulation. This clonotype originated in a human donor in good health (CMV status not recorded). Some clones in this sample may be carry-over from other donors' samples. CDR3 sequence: CASSVDGLTGEFTDTQYF. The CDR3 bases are TGTGCCAGCAGCGTAGATGGCCTTACGGGGGAGTTCACAGATACGCAGTATTTT.